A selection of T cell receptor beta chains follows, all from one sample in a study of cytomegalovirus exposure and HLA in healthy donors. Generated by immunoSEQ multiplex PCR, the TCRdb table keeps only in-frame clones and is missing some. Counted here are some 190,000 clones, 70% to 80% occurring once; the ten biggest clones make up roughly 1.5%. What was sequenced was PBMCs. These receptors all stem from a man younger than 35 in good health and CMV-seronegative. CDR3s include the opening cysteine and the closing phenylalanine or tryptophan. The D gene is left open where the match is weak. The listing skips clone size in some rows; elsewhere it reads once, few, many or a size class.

CASSRGQGIRYGYTF,TGTGCCAGCAGCAGGGGACAGGGGATTCGCTATGGCTACACCTTC,NA,TRBJ1-2,TRBV7-9,TRBD1
CASSAMTWGGGQPQHF,TGTGCCAGCAGTGCTATGACATGGGGCGGTGGACAGCCCCAGCATTTT,NA,TRBJ1-5,TRBV2,NA
CASSLNAARGSNTEAFF,TGTGCCAGCAGCTTAAATGCCGCGCGAGGATCCAACACTGAAGCTTTCTTT,NA,TRBJ1-1,TRBV7-3,NA
CASDGGETQYF,TGTGCCAGCGACGGGGGGGAGACCCAGTACTTC,few,TRBJ2-5,TRBV2,TRBD2
CASSGGSSNEKLFF,TGTGCCAGCTCAGGGGGCAGTTCTAATGAAAAACTGTTTTTT,NA,TRBJ1-4,TRBV28,TRBD1
CASSYGGRGELFF,TGTGCCAGCAGCTACGGGGGGCGAGGGGAGCTGTTTTTT,NA,TRBJ2-2,TRBV7-9,NA
CAWSPGETQYF,TGTGCCTGGAGTCCAGGGGAGACCCAGTACTTC,NA,TRBJ2-5,TRBV30,NA
CASGGVYEQYF,TGTGCCAGCGGGGGGGTTTACGAGCAGTACTTC,NA,TRBJ2-7,TRBV6-5,TRBD2
CASSVHMNTGELFF,TGTGCCAGCAGCGTCCACATGAACACCGGGGAGCTGTTTTTT,NA,TRBJ2-2,TRBV9,NA
CASSMTGTSYEQYF,TGTGCCAGCAGCATGACAGGTACCTCTTACGAGCAGTACTTC,NA,TRBJ2-7,TRBV9,NA
CASRGLGNTIYF,TGTGCCAGCAGGGGCTTAGGAAACACCATATATTTT,NA,TRBJ1-3,TRBV2,NA
CASSLVLAGTTDTQYF,TGCGCCAGCAGCTTGGTTTTGGCGGGAACCACAGATACGCAGTATTTT,NA,TRBJ2-3,TRBV5-1,NA
CASSRRQGNGNSPLHF,TGTGCCAGCAGTCGACGGCAGGGGAATGGTAATTCACCCCTCCACTTT,NA,TRBJ1-6,TRBV27,NA
CASSAGGRNTEAFF,TGTGCCAGCAGCGCAGGGGGCCGGAACACTGAAGCTTTCTTT,NA,TRBJ1-1,TRBV7-9,TRBD1
CAWRVDTGFSYEQYF,TGTGCCTGGAGGGTTGACACAGGGTTCAGCTACGAGCAGTACTTC,NA,TRBJ2-7,TRBV30,NA
CASVTTISTTTNYGYTF,TGTGCCAGCGTCACCACCATATCGACAACAACTAACTATGGCTACACCTTC,few,TRBJ1-2,TRBV28,NA
CASRAPGTGSYEQYF,TGTGCCAGCAGGGCCCCCGGGACAGGATCCTACGAGCAGTACTTC,NA,TRBJ2-7,TRBV6-5,TRBD1
CASSVGTGGDQPQHF,TGTGCCAGCAGTGTCGGGACAGGGGGCGACCAGCCCCAGCATTTT,few,TRBJ1-5,TRBV6-4,TRBD1
CASSALLGGSETQYF,TGCGCCAGCAGCGCCCTACTCGGGGGAAGTGAGACCCAGTACTTC,NA,TRBJ2-5,TRBV5-1,NA
CASSIRTSGGFTGELFF,TGTGCCAGTAGTATACGGACTAGCGGGGGGTTCACCGGGGAGCTGTTTTTT,NA,TRBJ2-2,TRBV19,TRBD2
CASSFLQGDGYTF,TGTGCCAGCAGCTTTTTACAGGGGGATGGCTACACCTTC,NA,TRBJ1-2,TRBV7-2,TRBD1
CASRDRVKVTF,TGTGCCAGCCGGGACAGGGTGAAAGTCACCTTC,NA,TRBJ1-2,TRBV2,TRBD1
CASSKREGRADPYEQYF,TGTGCCAGCAGTAAGCGGGAGGGCCGTGCCGACCCCTACGAGCAGTACTTC,NA,TRBJ2-7,TRBV2,TRBD2
CASRIDWETQYF,TGTGCCAGCAGGATAGACTGGGAGACCCAGTACTTC,NA,TRBJ2-5,TRBV2,NA
CASRTRTYGTQNNQPQHF,TGCGCCAGCAGAACTAGAACCTACGGGACACAAAACAATCAGCCCCAGCATTTT,NA,TRBJ1-5,TRBV23-1,NA
CAISESGKAGGRSNQPQHF,TGTGCCATCAGTGAGTCGGGAAAGGCGGGGGGTCGTAGCAATCAGCCCCAGCATTTT,NA,TRBJ1-5,TRBV10-3,NA
CASSVAPGQGGYTF,TGTGCCAGCAGCGTCGCCCCCGGCCAGGGTGGCTACACCTTC,NA,TRBJ1-2,TRBV9,NA
CASSLDRRNQPQHF,TGTGCCAGCAGCCTGGACAGGCGAAATCAGCCCCAGCATTTT,NA,TRBJ1-5,TRBV2,TRBD1
CASSPGLAMPYEQYF,TGCGCCAGCAGCCCCGGACTAGCGATGCCTTACGAGCAGTACTTC,once,TRBJ2-7,TRBV5-1,TRBD2